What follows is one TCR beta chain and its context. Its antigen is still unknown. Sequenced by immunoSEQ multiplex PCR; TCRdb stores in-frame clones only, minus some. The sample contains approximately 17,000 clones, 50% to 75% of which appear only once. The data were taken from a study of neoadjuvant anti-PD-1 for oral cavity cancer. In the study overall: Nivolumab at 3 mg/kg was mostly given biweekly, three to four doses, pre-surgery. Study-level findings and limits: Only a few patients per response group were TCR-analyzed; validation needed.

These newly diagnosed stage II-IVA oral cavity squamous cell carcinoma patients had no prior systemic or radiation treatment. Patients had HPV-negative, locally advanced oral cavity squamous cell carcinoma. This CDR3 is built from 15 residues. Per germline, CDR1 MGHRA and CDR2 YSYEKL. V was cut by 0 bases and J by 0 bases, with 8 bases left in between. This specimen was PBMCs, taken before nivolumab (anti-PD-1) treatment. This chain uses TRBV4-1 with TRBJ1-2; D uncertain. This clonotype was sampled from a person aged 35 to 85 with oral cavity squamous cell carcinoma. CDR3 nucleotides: TGCGCCAGCAGCCAAGAAACACCAGCTAACTATGGCTACACCTTC. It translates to CASSQETPANYGYTF.